This entry concerns a single TCR beta chain. These data come from a study of pediatric ulcerative colitis. During colonoscopy, one to two rectal pinch biopsies were collected. Using immunoSEQ multiplex PCR, the repertoire was profiled, and TCRdb retains in-frame clones only, with some absent. The table shows more than 9,000 clones, with roughly four fifths occurring only once. This receptor was taken from a girl between 10 and 17 years old who was a control in a study of pediatric ulcerative colitis. The sequencing input was gut tissue.

CDR3 coding DNA: TGTGCCAGCAGTGGACTAGCGGGAGCGGATACGCAGTATTTT. Translation gives CASSGLAGADTQYF. The chain couples TRBV27 to TRBJ2-3, with 13 bases lining up with TRBD2. With 5 bases clipped from V and 6 bases from J, the junction kept 2 bases outside the gene matches. Germline V lookup: CDR1 MNHEY, CDR2 SMNVEV (reference sequence). The CDR3 runs 14 residues.